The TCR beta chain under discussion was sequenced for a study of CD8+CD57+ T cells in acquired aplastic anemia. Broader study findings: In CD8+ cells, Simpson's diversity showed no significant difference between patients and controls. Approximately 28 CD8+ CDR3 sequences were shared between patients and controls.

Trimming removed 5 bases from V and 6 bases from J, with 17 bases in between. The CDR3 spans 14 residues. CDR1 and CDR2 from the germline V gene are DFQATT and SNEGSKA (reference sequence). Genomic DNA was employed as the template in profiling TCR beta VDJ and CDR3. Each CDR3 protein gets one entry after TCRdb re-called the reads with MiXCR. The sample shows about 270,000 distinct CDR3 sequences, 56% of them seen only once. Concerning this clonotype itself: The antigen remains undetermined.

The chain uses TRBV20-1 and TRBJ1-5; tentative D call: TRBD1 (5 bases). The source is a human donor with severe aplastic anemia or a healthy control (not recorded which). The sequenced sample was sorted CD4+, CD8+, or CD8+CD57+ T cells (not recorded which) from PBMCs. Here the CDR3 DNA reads TGCAGTGCTGACCAGGTGGGGGGGGGTCAGCCCCAGCATTTT. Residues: CSADQVGGGQPQHF.